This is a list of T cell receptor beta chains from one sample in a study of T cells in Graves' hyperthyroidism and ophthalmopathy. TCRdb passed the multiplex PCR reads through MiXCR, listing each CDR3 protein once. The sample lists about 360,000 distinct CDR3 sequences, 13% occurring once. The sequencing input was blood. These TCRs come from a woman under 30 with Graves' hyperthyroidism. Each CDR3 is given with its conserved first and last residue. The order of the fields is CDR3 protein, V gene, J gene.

CASRSLAATGELFF,TRBV11-2,TRBJ2-2
CASSWTSGIGNEQFF,TRBV7-3,TRBJ2-1
CATSRGSGLAYEQYF,TRBV15,TRBJ2-7
CASSLGVFNSPLHF,TRBV11-2,TRBJ1-6
CASSPGTGSGYTF,TRBV11-1,TRBJ1-2
CASSVQENYGYTF,TRBV5-1,TRBJ1-2
CSAIGTGTEAFF,TRBV20-1,TRBJ1-1
CASSPRTGRWNTEAFF,TRBV11-1,TRBJ1-1
CASSLELGPFIHGHTF,TRBV7-8,TRBJ1-2
CASSPAWVTSPLHF,TRBV6-1,TRBJ1-6
CASSFLAADTQYF,TRBV7-9,TRBJ2-3
CAWSVAYTNTEAFF,TRBV30,TRBJ1-1
CASSQDFGQAGPVIF,TRBV3-1,TRBJ2-2
CASRNPGQGSYEQYF,TRBV28,TRBJ2-7
CASRTGTGGNQPQHF,TRBV6-1,TRBJ1-5
CSAPTGLEGSPLHF,TRBV20-1,TRBJ1-6
CASSLRDSYEQYF,TRBV28,TRBJ2-7
CASSSSITFGTGRDTDTQYF,TRBV11-2,TRBJ2-3
CASSIRQGMYYGYTF,TRBV19,TRBJ1-2
CASSAANSPLHF,TRBV6-1,TRBJ1-6
CSARDGTSGNLITDTQYF,TRBV20-1,TRBJ2-3
CASSELGKGRSPLHF,TRBV6-1,TRBJ1-6
CSALSGQGAHTGELFF,TRBV20-1,TRBJ2-2
CASTLRGGDTEAFF,TRBV9,TRBJ1-1
CATSGLTHGNTIYF,TRBV15,TRBJ1-3
CASSQGTVSGNTIYF,TRBV3-1,TRBJ1-3
CSARFHGSHLPF,TRBV20-1,TRBJ1-2
CASSPGSPLGYGYTF,TRBV9,TRBJ1-2
CASSPLGTQLNTEAFF,TRBV9,TRBJ1-1
CASSPWDNNEQFF,TRBV6-1,TRBJ2-1
CASSQPLKHGNSPLHF,TRBV4-1,TRBJ1-6
CASSLSPSTYEQYF,TRBV5-8,TRBJ2-7
CASSQWTGGGEKLFF,TRBV3-1,TRBJ1-4
CASSPLGAGGFYEQYF,TRBV18,TRBJ2-7
CASSSVAGGQETQYF,TRBV7-3,TRBJ2-5
CAGGQAGETEAFF,TRBV2,TRBJ1-1
CASRPQGEQPQHF,TRBV28,TRBJ1-5
CASSQTGSNTEAFF,TRBV7-3,TRBJ1-1
CASSYSVGQGVYEQYF,TRBV6-2/TRBV6-3,TRBJ2-7
CASSTRGRGFSTDTQYF,TRBV7-2,TRBJ2-3
CASSLQGIMNTEAFF,TRBV11-2,TRBJ1-1
CASRVGLREKLFF,TRBV27,TRBJ1-4
CASSLGGSLSTGELFF,TRBV5-1,TRBJ2-2
CASSPNYLDNEQFF,TRBV18,TRBJ2-1
CASSPRAATNTEAFF,TRBV7-9,TRBJ1-1